This entry concerns a single T cell receptor (beta chain). Its antigen is unknown. Per-base quality was not reported, and no clone a single base away is much larger than it. The data stem from a study of immune cell composition in non-small cell lung cancer (dated by TCRdb to about 2017). Describing the broader study: Histologic subtype was assigned using H&E plus p63, CK5, Napsin A and TTF-1 immunohistochemistry, mainly lung adenocarcinoma or squamous cell carcinoma. Using Adaptive Biotechnologies, the researchers ran TCR-beta sequencing on 34 paired NSCLC tumour and non-adjacent lung specimens, along with more than 20 tumour-only specimens. In supplementary cohort #1, which comprised more than 8 lung adenocarcinoma cases, paired tumour/lung TCR-beta sequencing was performed and TIL populations were generated so that tumour reactivity could be assessed. The subtype comparisons left out several tumour specimens with TCR-beta data because those specimens were rare histological subtypes.

Based on the germline V gene (reference sequence), the CDR1 and CDR2 sequences are LNHDA and SQIVND. For this chain, trimming is 4 bases at the V end and 4 bases at the J end, and the number of junction bases without a gene match is 6. From its cysteine to its phenylalanine, the CDR3 spans 15 amino acids. CDR3 DNA is the only sequence kept; it has 45 bases, read in frame from the first base. From frozen aliquots of unsorted single-cell suspensions, genomic DNA was isolated using the QIAamp DNA kit. The tumour samples consisted of surgically resected non-small cell lung cancer tissue. Tissues arrived within 2 hours of resection and were immediately processed into single-cell suspensions. Tissue was mechanically dissociated and enzymatically digested with DNase I, collagenase I and hyaluronidase for approximately 32 minutes at 37 °C, then filtered and RBC-lysed. A two-step multiplex PCR was used to amplify TCR-beta CDR3 regions from genomic DNA, and Illumina-compatible adaptors were added in the second step. As a commercial immunoSEQ service, TCR-beta immunosequencing was carried out on an Illumina platform. The study's processing was this. Two measures summarised the repertoires: productive clonality, and Top 10 Clones, meaning the percentage of T-cell templates coming from the ten most frequent sequences. Values for productive clonality spanned 0 to 1, where a value of 1 indicated a monoclonal population. Tumour-associated clones, identified using log10 scatter plots, were defined as sequences that made up at least 0.1% of tumour T-cell templates and were not found in the matched non-adjacent lung. Analyses were done in GraphPad Prism7 and R, with Student's t-tests for two-group comparisons, ANOVA for stages, and linear regression for relationships. TCRdb obtained this table from immuneACCESS and retained in-frame rearrangements with V and J assigned. These tables miss some clones; where compared with another copy, unresolved V genes account for less than half of the shortfall, and the remainder is unexplained. The V and J calls and clone size are taken from that table; D and trimming were inferred from the DNA. In all, the sample holds approximately 3,000 clones, and around 81% of those were seen once. Clones ranked in the top ten supply more than 9.5% of the sample.

Study-wide findings and limitations: Lung squamous cell carcinoma tumours had significantly higher Top 10 clone scores and productive clonality than lung adenocarcinoma tumours. Tumour-associated clones >0.5% were found in nearly half of NSCLC cases, namely in 25% to 40% of adenocarcinomas versus about four fifths of squamous carcinomas. Across around nine adenocarcinoma cases, TIL tumour reactivity correlated strongly with maximal tumour-associated clone frequency but not with overall clonality. Only about 9 cases were included in the reactivity cohort, and sequence sharing between tumour-reactive clones and the dominant in vivo tumour-associated clones was not shown. No significant correlation was found between tumour TCR-beta clonality and smoking pack-years.

The data were also submitted as part of a second study, on CD4 T cells in lung cancer. As that second paper reports: In the study, blood T cells from NSCLC patients were screened for responses to candidate mutation-encoded neoepitopes, and neoantigen-specific CD4+ T-cell clones and TCRs were isolated. Tumor and non-adjacent lung tissue were obtained from four patients undergoing curative-intent resections for stage I-III non-small cell lung cancer. Lung adenocarcinoma or squamous cell carcinoma was present in the resected patients, who were aged 60 to 69 at blood donation and were mostly former smokers. Before blood donation, treatments including platinum chemotherapy had been received by the patients, and nivolumab or pembrolizumab had been received by some of the patients. Rather than memory responses to the cancer, some blood-derived responses might reflect cross-reactivity or in vitro priming of naive T cells. The frequency of neoantigen-specific clonotypes in tumor resections, non-adjacent lung and cultured T-cell products was followed using TCRB deep sequencing. The kit provider's software was used to analyze TCRB sequence data, and Fisher's exact test was applied to assess tumor enrichment of clonotype templates.

The sample comprised lung tumor tissue. The receptor comes from a human donor with non-small cell lung cancer. The rearranged chain carries TRBV19 and TRBJ1-5, with 8 junctional bases fitting TRBD1. CDR3 protein: CASSTDREGNQPQHF. The DNA sequence is given as TGTGCCAGTAGTACGGACAGGGAAGGAAATCAGCCCCAGCATTTT.